A single sample gave rise to the 28 T cell receptor beta chains below, sequenced in a study of tissue T cells after allogeneic stem cell transplantation. TCRdb keeps only in-frame clones here, not all; method: immunoSEQ multiplex PCR. The data show some 7,900 clones, roughly three quarters seen once. This specimen was skin, taken at autopsy. Every receptor here comes from a male patient at least 60 years old with steroid-refractory graft-versus-host disease after an allogeneic stem cell transplant. Some T cells may be provided by the graft donor.

CDR3 sequence (DNA): TGTGCCAGCAGCGGCTTTGACAGGGGGCAGGACAATGAGCAGTTCTTC. It codes for CASSGFDRGQDNEQFF. The chain couples TRBV9 to TRBJ2-1; 10 nucleotides match TRBD1. Germline assignment: CDR1 SGDLS and CDR2 YYNGEE. The CDR3 runs to 16 residues. With 3 bases clipped from V and 5 bases from J, the junction kept 8 bases outside the gene matches.

The rearrangement links TRBV11-2 to TRBJ2-7; D may correspond to TRBD1 or TRBD2 (7 bases each). Germline CDR1 is SGHAT and CDR2 is FQNNGV. The CDR3 runs to 15 residues. The germline V and J ends were trimmed by 5 bases and 5 bases, with 19 bases remaining between them. CDR3 DNA sequence: TGTGCCAGCAGCAACCCTGACAGGGAGGGGCACGAGCAGTACTTC. Translation gives CASSNPDREGHEQYF. The full variable domain, its missing parts supplied by reference TRBV11-2 and TRBJ2-7, is EAGVAQSPRYKIIEKRQSVAFWCNPISGHATLYWYQQILGQGPKLLIQFQNNGVVDDSQLPKDRFSAERLKGVDSTLKIQPAKLEDSAVYLCASSNPDREGHEQYFGPGTRLTVT.

The chain uses TRBV4-2 and TRBJ2-5; D ambiguous. Between the trimmed V and J ends, which lost 1 base and 5 bases, there was a span of 20 bases. CDR1 and CDR2 (germline): LGHNA, YNFKEQ. This CDR3 contains 17 residues. The DNA for the CDR3 is TGTGCCAGCAGCCAAGTCGGATTAACCCCAGGTGGCGAGACCCAGTACTTC. It is translated as CASSQVGLTPGGETQYF.

The chain carries TRBV11-3 and TRBJ2-2; no clear D gene. V was pared by 2 bases and J by 3 bases, with 16 bases between. There are 17 residues in the CDR3. Germline V lookup: CDR1 SGHNT, CDR2 YENEEA. CDR3 residues: CASSLSEYRFDTGELFF. The CDR3 coding sequence is TGTGCCAGCAGCTTATCAGAGTACCGTTTTGACACCGGGGAGCTGTTTTTT.

The V call is TRBV6-5, the J call TRBJ2-6, with D uncertain. V was pared by 6 bases and J by 0 bases, with 6 bases between. The CDR3 has 14 amino acids. Germline loops: CDR1 MNHEY, CDR2 SVGAGI. CDR3 sequence (DNA): TGTGCCAGCAGGTCTTTCTCTGGGGCCAACGTCCTGACTTTC. Amino acids: CASRSFSGANVLTF.

The chain employs TRBV27 and TRBJ2-3; 7 bases map to TRBD2. Germline loops: CDR1 MNHEY, CDR2 SMNVEV (reference sequence). With V trimmed by 0 bases and J by 11 bases, 8 bases remained unmatched. The CDR3 is 14 residues long. The CDR3: CASSLSALAEKQYF. CDR3 DNA sequence: TGTGCCAGCAGTTTATCGGCCCTAGCGGAAAAGCAGTATTTT.

The V gene is TRBV4-2, the J gene TRBJ2-7; D remains unclear. The V and J ends lost 0 bases and 3 bases respectively, with 12 bases between them. The CDR3 has 15 residues. Germline assignment: CDR1 LGHNA and CDR2 YNFKEQ. The CDR3 here is CASSQDLVGGYEQYF. In nucleotides, the CDR3 is TGTGCCAGCAGCCAAGATCTCGTCGGTGGCTACGAGCAGTACTTC.

The V gene is TRBV28, the J gene TRBJ1-5; D is unclear. V shed 6 bases and J shed 5 bases, with 26 bases lying between them. Germline V gives CDR1 MDHEN, CDR2 SYDVKM. The CDR3 has 18 amino acids. The CDR3 protein is CASRETPPPWNPYQPQHF. The CDR3 DNA follows: TGTGCCAGCAGGGAAACGCCCCCTCCATGGAATCCCTATCAGCCCCAGCATTTT.

This clone was counted only a few times. The V gene is TRBV19, the J gene TRBJ2-3; TRBD2 agrees at 12 bases. V dropped 3 bases and J dropped 0; count of bases not matched to a gene: 7. Germline V gives CDR1 LNHDA, CDR2 SQIVND (reference sequence). The length of the CDR3 is 18 residues. The DNA for the CDR3 is TGTGCCAGTAGTATGTGGCTAGCGGGGGGGCCTAGCACAGATACGCAGTATTTT. Translation gives CASSMWLAGGPSTDTQYF. The full variable domain, in which reference TRBV19 and TRBJ2-3 provide the parts outside the CDR3, is DGGITQSPKYLFRKEGQNVTLSCEQNLNHDAMYWYRQDPGQGLRLIYYSQIVNDFQKGDIAEGYSVSREKKESFPLTVTSAQKNPTAFYLCASSMWLAGGPSTDTQYFGPGTRLTVL.

The chain has TRBV4-3 and TRBJ1-4, with D perhaps TRBD1 (6 bases). Looked up from germline, CDR1 is LGHNA and CDR2 is YSLEER. This CDR3 comprises 14 residues. The V gene lost 8 bases and the J gene lost 1 base, with 11 bases spanning the gap. The CDR3 protein is CASREQGTNEKLFF. The CDR3 bases are TGCGCCAGCCGGGAACAGGGAACTAATGAAAAACTGTTTTTT.

The rearrangement links TRBV29-1 to TRBJ1-2; D is unresolved. Germline V lookup: CDR1 SQVTM, CDR2 ANQGSEA. The CDR3 consists of 13 residues. Trimming cost V 6 bases and J 10 bases, with 21 bases left between them. Written as DNA, the CDR3 is TGCAGCGTCGAAAGGACCTTAACTCGGGACTACACCTTC. It encodes CSVERTLTRDYTF.

The gene calls are TRBV2 and TRBJ1-4, with D possibly TRBD1 on 6 matching bases. CDR3 length: 14 amino acids. Per the germline V gene, CDR1 is SNHLY and CDR2 is FYNNEI. Trimming took off 4 bases at V and 9 bases at J, with 15 bases between the two ends. CDR3 loop: CASSVDRRGQKLFF. CDR3 DNA sequence: TGTGCCAGCAGTGTGGACAGAAGAGGGCAAAAACTGTTTTTT.

V gene TRBV5-1 combines with J gene TRBJ2-1; D not resolved. The CDR3 consists of 13 residues. V was clipped by 0 bases and J by 8 bases, with 9 bases between them. Germline CDR1 SGHRS, CDR2 YFSETQ. This CDR3 is CASSLAGFHEQFF. CDR3 DNA: TGCGCCAGCAGCTTGGCGGGTTTCCATGAGCAGTTCTTC.

The rearrangement links TRBV2 to TRBJ1-2, with TRBD1 as a possible D gene (5 bases). Germline V CDR1 and CDR2: SNHLY, FYNNEI. Between the trimmed V and J ends, which lost 8 bases and 7 bases, there was a span of 14 bases. The CDR3 is 12 amino acids. CDR3 in amino acids: CASGRGQGGYTF. The CDR3 DNA reads TGTGCCAGCGGTAGGGGTCAGGGTGGCTACACCTTC.

The chain links TRBV27 to TRBJ1-6; maybe TRBD1 (6 bases). Trimming stripped 3 bases from V and 8 bases from J, with 20 bases between. Germline CDR1 reads MNHEY; CDR2 reads SMNVEV (reference sequence). The CDR3 extends over 17 amino acids. The CDR3 sequence is CASSFLTRQVSHSPLHF. The CDR3, as DNA: TGTGCCAGCAGTTTCCTTACCCGACAGGTGTCCCATTCACCCCTCCACTTT.

The chain links TRBV5-1 to TRBJ2-3, with D perhaps TRBD1 or TRBD2 (5 bases each). V was cut by 5 bases and J by 3 bases, with 22 bases left in between. The germline V gene has CDR1 SGHRS and CDR2 YFSETQ. The CDR3 is 17 amino acids. CDR3 protein: CASRPSPRGARTDTQYF. DNA for the CDR3: TGCGCCAGCAGACCATCCCCCCGAGGGGCGAGGACAGATACGCAGTATTTT.

This clone was found a few times. The chain combines TRBV5-1 with TRBJ1-2; D is ambiguous. The CDR3 totals 12 residues. The germline V gene has CDR1 SGHRS and CDR2 YFSETQ. V lost 6 bases, J lost 8 bases, and 14 bases lay in between. CDR3 nucleotides: TGCGCCAGCACCTCTAATCTGGAAGGCTACACCTTC. This gives the protein CASTSNLEGYTF.

The chain has TRBV6-5 and TRBJ2-7; the D is unclear. Germline assignment: CDR1 MNHEY and CDR2 SVGAGI. The CDR3 sequence is 14 residues long. The V gene lost 9 bases and the J gene lost 2 bases, with 17 bases spanning the gap. The CDR3 DNA reads as TGTGCCAGTAGGATAGCAACATATACCTACGAGCAGTACTTC. This translates into CASRIATYTYEQYF.

This chain uses TRBV19 with TRBJ1-2; D is possibly TRBD1 (5 bases). Germline CDR1 is LNHDA and CDR2 is SQIVND (reference sequence). CDR3 length: 16 amino acids. V gave up 5 bases and J gave up 5 bases, with 21 bases separating them. CDR3 sequence reads: CASSAYSGTASYGYTF. The CDR3 DNA sequence: TGTGCCAGTAGTGCTTACTCCGGGACGGCGTCTTATGGCTACACCTTC.

The chain joins TRBV7-2 to TRBJ1-1; D uncertain. From germline, CDR1 is SGHTA and CDR2 FQGNSA. V shed 10 bases and J shed 0 bases, with 18 bases lying between them. This CDR3 spans 15 amino acids. CDR3 protein: CATLFGEPLNTEAFF. In DNA form, the CDR3 reads TGTGCCACCCTTTTCGGGGAGCCCTTGAACACTGAAGCTTTCTTT.

The genes are TRBV7-2 and TRBJ2-2; perhaps TRBD1 as D (5 bases). V shed 6 bases and J shed 0 bases, with 11 bases lying between them. This CDR3 has 15 amino acids. Looked up from germline, CDR1 is SGHTA and CDR2 is FQGNSA. The CDR3 is CASSEDNPNTGELFF. In DNA, the CDR3 is TGTGCCAGCAGTGAGGACAACCCGAACACCGGGGAGCTGTTTTTT.

The V gene is TRBV5-1, the J gene TRBJ2-6, with 7 bases identical to TRBD1. V trimming: 4 bases; J trimming: 1 base; junction bases outside the gene matches: 8. The CDR3 is 17 amino acids. In germline, CDR1 is SGHRS, CDR2 YFSETQ. The CDR3 sequence: CASSVTGLGSGANVLTF. In DNA form, the CDR3 reads TGCGCCAGCAGCGTGACAGGGCTCGGGTCTGGGGCCAACGTCCTGACTTTC.

This clone counts as medium-sized. The J gene is TRBJ2-7, the V gene TRBV7-9; TRBD1 agrees at 8 bases. The V and J ends lost 1 base and 5 bases, in that order; junction bases with no gene match: 1. CDR3 length equals 13 residues. Germline lookup yields CDR1 SEHNR and CDR2 FQNEAQ (reference sequence). The CDR3 here is CASSLGQGNEQYF. CDR3 bases: TGTGCCAGCAGCTTAGGACAGGGGAACGAGCAGTACTTC. The entire variable domain, with the rest obtained from reference TRBV7-9 and TRBJ2-7, is as follows: DTGVSQNPRHKITKRGQNVTFRCDPISEHNRLYWYRQTLGQGPEFLTYFQNEAQLEKSRLLSDRFSAERPKGSFSTLEIQRTEQGDSAMYLCASSLGQGNEQYFGPGTRLTVT.

This clone was recorded once. The J gene is TRBJ1-2, the V gene TRBV19; perhaps TRBD1 as D (5 bases). Trimming took 3 bases from V and 9 from J, leaving 17 bases between them. CDR1 is LNHDA and CDR2 is SQIVND in the germline V gene (reference sequence). The CDR3 consists of 14 residues. Written as DNA, the CDR3 is TGTGCCAGTAGTATCGGGATACAGGTCGATAGCTACACCTTC. It specifies CASSIGIQVDSYTF.

J is TRBJ2-7 and V is TRBV6-5, with 9 nucleotides matching TRBD2. The CDR3 runs to 15 residues. With 6 bases clipped from V and 3 bases from J, the junction kept 9 bases outside the gene matches. The germline gives CDR1 MNHEY, CDR2 SVGAGI. The CDR3 DNA reads as TGTGCCAGCAGCCCCCGGGTAGCGGGGGACTACGAGCAGTACTTC. Its protein is CASSPRVAGDYEQYF.

J is TRBJ1-1 and V is TRBV15; D is ambiguous. Germline V CDR1 and CDR2: LNHNV, YYDKDF (reference sequence). CDR3 length: 15 amino acids. V was shortened by 2 bases and J by 3 bases, with 13 bases between the two germline ends. The CDR3 DNA reads TGTGCCACCAGCAGAATATCCATGGATTACACTGAAGCTTTCTTT. Amino acid sequence: CATSRISMDYTEAFF.

This clone has only a few counts. The chain joins TRBV2 to TRBJ1-1; D gene uncertain. This CDR3 comprises 13 residues. The V end lost 2 bases, the J end lost 6 bases, and 10 bases lay between the germline ends. From germline, CDR1 is SNHLY and CDR2 FYNNEI. The CDR3 DNA follows: TGTGCCAGCAGTGAATGGGTGTCGGCTGAAGCTTTCTTT. This codes for CASSEWVSAEAFF.

This clone was recorded only once. This chain uses TRBV6-5 with TRBJ1-2; no clear D. The ends were cut back, 0 bases at V and 5 bases at J, with 4 bases in the middle. Per the germline V gene, CDR1 is MNHEY and CDR2 is SVGAGI. This CDR3 region has 12 residues. CDR3: CASSYSNYGYTF. In nucleotides, the CDR3 is TGTGCCAGCAGTTACTCGAATTATGGCTACACCTTC.